The present entry profiles one TCR beta chain with its context. The sample originates from a study of Ad26.COV2.S vaccination and SARS-CoV-2 variants. TCRdb's copy holds only in-frame clones and misses some; the assay was immunoSEQ multiplex PCR. The profile covers hundreds of thousands of clones, with roughly 90% appearing a single time and under 6% taken by the ten largest. Sample treatment: roughly 20 received Ad26.COV2.S at low or high dose, single or two shots; about 5 received placebo; per-sample allocation not given. After the first vaccine or placebo injection, samples were drawn on day 63. The length of the CDR3 is 15 residues. Trimming took 4 bases from V and 4 from J; bases not matched to a gene: 5. The germline V gene encodes CDR1 MNHEY and CDR2 SMNVEV (reference sequence).

The chain joins TRBV27 to TRBJ1-1; 11 positions agree with TRBD1. This material consisted of peripheral blood, taken in a trial of Ad26.COV2.S vaccine versus placebo. This TCR came from a person aged 18 to 59 who received the Ad26.COV2.S COVID-19 vaccine or a placebo. The DNA of the CDR3 is TGTGCCAGCAGTTCGGACAGGGGGCCGGGCACTGAAGCTTTCTTT. Translated: CASSSDRGPGTEAFF.